The 5 T cell receptor beta chains in this list originate from one sample, sequenced in a study of molecular identifiers for immune sequencing clone quantification. MiXCR, applied by TCRdb to the PCR reads, yields one record per CDR3 protein. The sample records roughly 300,000 distinct CDR3 sequences, about 23% being singletons. Sequences were obtained from naive CD8+ T cells from blood, with Jurkat cell RNA spiked in. As for subset: FACS-sorted CD8+CD4-CCR7+CD45RA+ naive T cells. These receptors were taken from a human donor in good health. Some libraries in this study had Jurkat cell RNA spiked in.

On this clonotype: No conserved phenylalanine or tryptophan is present at the end of the CDR3, so a read error is the likely explanation. The J gene is TRBJ2-5, the V gene TRBV12-3 or TRBV12-4, with D perhaps given as TRBD1 or TRBD2 (5 bases each). The CDR3 spans 12 residues. V gave up 8 bases and J gave up 2 bases, with 9 bases separating them. The CDR3 region is CASRGRQETQYY. The CDR3 coding sequence is TGTGCCAGCCGGGGCAGGCAAGAGACCCAGTACTAC.

This clonotype appeared a few times. The rearrangement joins TRBV27 to TRBJ2-7; TRBD1 matches 10 bases. Germline V gene data show CDR1 as MNHEY and CDR2 as SMNVEV (reference sequence). CDR3 length equals 17 residues. V shed 3 bases, J shed 0 bases, and the junction held 8 bases outside the gene matches. In DNA, the CDR3 is TGTGCCAGCAGTTTCATAGCCGGGACAGGGGTCTCCTACGAGCAGTACTTC. The encoded protein is CASSFIAGTGVSYEQYF.

This clonotype showed up many times. The J gene is TRBJ2-7, the V gene TRBV5-1; weak D call: TRBD2 (6 bases). Per the germline V gene, CDR1 is SGHRS and CDR2 is YFSETQ. The CDR3 loop spans 14 amino acids. Trimming left V 1 base short and J 3 bases short, with 11 bases between. The CDR3 is CASSLSRRDYEQYF. The CDR3 coding sequence is TGCGCCAGCAGCTTGTCGCGGAGGGACTACGAGCAGTACTTC. Full variable domain (remainder filled in from reference TRBV5-1 and TRBJ2-7): KAGVTQTPRYLIKTRGQQVTLSCSPISGHRSVSWYQQTPGQGLQFLFEYFSETQRNKGNFPGRFSGRQFSNSRSEMNVSTLELGDSALYLCASSLSRRDYEQYFGPGTRLTVT.

This clonotype occurred a few times. The rearrangement links TRBV4-1 to TRBJ2-7, with D tentatively TRBD1 (6 bases). This CDR3 is 14 amino acids long. V shed 2 bases and J shed 6 bases, with 14 bases lying between them. In germline, CDR1 is MGHRA, CDR2 YSYEKL. The DNA of the CDR3 is TGCGCCAGCAGCCAATCACAGGGAGAAGGCGAGCAGTACTTC. It encodes CASSQSQGEGEQYF.

Worth noting for this clonotype: A much larger clone is a single base away; this may be a read error. The chain carries TRBV6-1 and TRBJ2-7; unclear D gene. Germline V gene sequence: CDR1 MNHNS, CDR2 SASEGT. The CDR3 runs to 15 residues. DNA of the CDR3: TGTGCCAGCAGTGCCCCGACGGAAGGAACCTACGAGCGGTACTTC. Translation: CASSAPTEGTYERYF.